This T cell receptor (beta chain) stems from a study of siplizumab effects on memory and regulatory T cells. Of note for this clone: Its matching antigen is unknown.

General observations from the study: Assignment to unstimulated subsets succeeded for only a minor fraction of the alloreactive clones. In controls, about 28% of mappable alloreactive CD4+ clones were Treg-derived on average, versus roughly 69% with siplizumab.

Per-sample assaying covered roughly 100,000 TCR templates. Produced via immunoSEQ multiplex PCR; TCRdb's table is partial and in-frame only. The sample has 70,000 to 95,000 clones; roughly 93% are singletons. The clonotype comes from a human donor in good health. Sequenced input: CD8+ T cells sorted from blood.

This CDR3 is CASSSGTALSNQPQHF. CDR3 nucleotide sequence: TGTGCCAGCAGCTCTGGGACAGCCCTTAGCAATCAGCCCCAGCATTTT. V and J are TRBV7-2 and TRBJ1-5; 7 positions match TRBD1. V lost 4 bases to trimming and J lost 0 bases; unmatched junction nucleotides: 6. The CDR3 covers 16 residues. CDR1 and CDR2 (germline): SGHTA, FQGNSA. The variable domain in full, completed from reference TRBV7-2 and TRBJ1-5, reads GAGVSQSPSNKVTEKGKDVELRCDPISGHTALYWYRQSLGQGLEFLIYFQGNSAPDKSGLPSDRFSAERTGGSVSTLTIQRTQQEDSAVYLCASSSGTALSNQPQHFGDGTRLSIL.